The 6 T cell receptor beta chains below come from one sample, sequenced in a study (dated by TCRdb to about 2016). Libraries came from RT-PCR. The instrument given in TCRdb is Illumina MiSeq. TCRdb cleaned the public reads at Q25 with fastp, built clones with MiXCR and kept in-frame beta chains. Rows are combined by CDR3 protein, so each entry shows the most common genes and DNA. The sample table contains around 700,000 distinct CDR3 sequences; only one count was recorded for 14% of them. About 3.6% of the sample is taken by the ten largest. Sample: memory CD4+ T cells from blood. The source is a female donor in good health, serving as a healthy control.

This sequence joins TRBV28 and TRBJ2-5; D call uncertain. The V end lost 8 bases, the J end lost 3 bases, and 10 bases lay between the germline ends. Germline-derived CDR1 and CDR2 are MDHEN and SYDVKM. The CDR3 is made up of 12 amino acids. This chain's CDR3 is CASLSGEETQYF. The CDR3 nucleotides read TGTGCCAGCCTAAGTGGGGAAGAGACCCAGTACTTC.

The chain recombines TRBV28 with TRBJ1-2; no clear D gene. CDR1 MDHEN and CDR2 SYDVKM come from the germline V gene. The V gene lost 5 bases and the J gene lost 4 bases, with 17 bases spanning the gap. This CDR3 is built from 15 residues. The DNA for the CDR3 is TGTGCCAGCAGTCCAACGCCCCCGGATTCCTATGGCTACACCTTC. The encoded protein is CASSPTPPDSYGYTF.

The sample holds a few counts of this clonotype. The chain combines TRBV7-2 with TRBJ1-2; the D is unclear. Germline-derived CDR1 and CDR2 are SGHTA and FQGNSA. The CDR3 is 16 residues long. V lost 3 bases and J lost 0, with 14 bases in between. In nucleotides, the CDR3 is TGTGCCAGCAGCTTTCGTGGCGGGATTTCTAACTATGGCTACACCTTC. Its translation: CASSFRGGISNYGYTF.

This clonotype was picked up many times. The genes are TRBV11-2 and TRBJ2-3; D ambiguous. Germline CDR1 reads SGHAT; CDR2 reads FQNNGV. Trimming removed 3 bases from V and 2 bases from J, with 9 bases in between. The CDR3 spans 14 residues. In nucleotides, the CDR3 is TGTGCCAGCAGCTTTTCGGCCTTCACAGATACGCAGTATTTT. Its protein product is CASSFSAFTDTQYF.

This clonotype showed up many times. V gene TRBV12-3 or TRBV12-4 combines with J gene TRBJ2-7, with D perhaps TRBD1 or TRBD2 (5 bases each). The CDR3 sequence is 13 residues long. The V end was cut by 2 bases, the J end by 1 base, with 6 bases between. The CDR3 region is CASSLWGSYEQYF. CDR3 coding DNA: TGTGCCAGCAGTTTATGGGGGTCCTACGAGCAGTACTTC.

The rearrangement links TRBV27 to TRBJ1-2, with D possibly TRBD1 on 6 matching bases. V was pared by 3 bases and J by 7 bases, with 12 bases between. Per germline, CDR1 MNHEY and CDR2 SMNVEV (reference sequence). This CDR3 has 13 amino acids. The CDR3 is CASSFRGALGYTF. The CDR3 DNA reads TGTGCCAGCAGTTTCCGGGGGGCGCTTGGCTACACCTTC.